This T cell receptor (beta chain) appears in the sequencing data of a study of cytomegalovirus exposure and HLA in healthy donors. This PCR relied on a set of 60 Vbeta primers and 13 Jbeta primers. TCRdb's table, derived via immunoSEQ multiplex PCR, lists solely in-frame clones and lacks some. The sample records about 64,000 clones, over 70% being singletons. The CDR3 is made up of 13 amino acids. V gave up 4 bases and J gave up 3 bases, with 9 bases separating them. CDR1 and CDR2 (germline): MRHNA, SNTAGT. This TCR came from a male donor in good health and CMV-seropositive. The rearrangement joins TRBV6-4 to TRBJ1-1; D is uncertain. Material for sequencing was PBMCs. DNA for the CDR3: TGTGCCAGCAGTGTGTCGGAGGACACTGAAGCTTTCTTT. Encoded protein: CASSVSEDTEAFF.